Below, 29 T cell receptor beta chains from the same sample are listed, as sequenced in a study of T cell repertoires in cytomegalovirus infection. These receptors' antigens are unknown. TCRdb re-called the reads with MiXCR, one entry per CDR3 protein. Altogether about a million distinct CDR3 sequences are present, about a third being singletons, with the ten largest covering around 15%. The starting material was cultured CD8+ T cells from PBMCs, obtained from culture after CMV antigen stimulation. These receptors all stem from a human donor in good health (CMV status not recorded). Some clones in this sample may be carry-over from other donors' samples.

This clonotype was recorded a few times. The chain is built from TRBV27 and TRBJ2-3; 7 nucleotides align to TRBD1. Germline V gene lookup returns CDR1 MNHEY and CDR2 SMNVEV (reference sequence). CDR3 length equals 15 residues. Trimming removed 8 bases from V and 2 bases from J; junction bases left unmatched: 10. This chain's CDR3 is CASRLIDRVTDTQYF. CDR3 nucleotides: TGTGCCAGCCGCCTGATCGACAGGGTCACAGATACGCAGTATTTT.

This chain uses TRBV10-3 with TRBJ2-6; D possibly corresponds to TRBD1 (6 bases). V was cut by 0 bases and J by 2 bases, with 17 bases left in between. Germline V gene data show CDR1 as ENHRY and CDR2 as SYGVKD. The CDR3 spans 19 residues. CDR3 sequence (DNA): TGTGCCATCAGTGAGTCCTCCGGAACAGGGAAGACTGGGGCCAACGTCCTGACTTTC. Amino acids: CAISESSGTGKTGANVLTF.

V gene TRBV20-1 combines with J gene TRBJ2-2; 10 bases fit TRBD2. This CDR3 contains 16 residues. Trimming cost V 3 bases and J 1 base; bases outside gene matches: 5. Germline CDR1 is DFQATT and CDR2 is SNEGSKA (reference sequence). The CDR3 loop is CSASIAGGLNTGELFF. The CDR3, as DNA: TGCAGTGCTAGTATAGCGGGGGGATTGAACACCGGGGAGCTGTTTTTT.

J is TRBJ2-1 and V is TRBV2, with D uncertain. The CDR3 sequence is 10 residues long. Germline CDR1 is SNHLY and CDR2 is FYNNEI. V shed 4 bases and J shed 10 bases, with 5 bases lying between them. CDR3 DNA sequence: TGTGCCAGCAGTGGAGCAGAGCAGTTCTTC. Amino acid sequence: CASSGAEQFF.

At least ten counts were recorded for this clonotype. The chain uses TRBV7-2 and TRBJ2-3, with D possibly matching TRBD1 (7 bases). Looked up from germline, CDR1 is SGHTA and CDR2 is FQGNSA. The CDR3 length is 17 residues. Deletions cut 1 base from V and 0 bases from J, with 14 bases between. In DNA, the CDR3 is TGTGCCAGCAGCTTAGTCCCAGGGGGGTCTAGCACAGATACGCAGTATTTT. Translated: CASSLVPGGSSTDTQYF.

The J gene is TRBJ2-1, the V gene TRBV4-1, with a tentative D call TRBD2 (7 bases). The CDR3 sequence is 17 residues long. Trimming left V 6 bases short and J 4 bases short, with 22 bases between. CDR1 is MGHRA, CDR2 YSYEKL, per germline. The CDR3 reads CASSRLGGAGAYNEQFF. The CDR3 DNA reads TGCGCCAGCAGTCGGCTTGGTGGTGCGGGGGCTTACAATGAGCAGTTCTTC.

The chain is built from TRBV6-5 and TRBJ2-5; 8 bases map to TRBD2. Looked up from germline, CDR1 is MNHEY and CDR2 is SVGAGI. The CDR3 is made up of 16 amino acids. The V gene end was trimmed by 0 bases and the J gene end by 5 bases; junction bases not matched to a gene: 8. CDR3 nucleotide sequence: TGTGCCAGCAGTTACTCGTCGCGGGGGGCAGGGGAGACCCAGTACTTC. This gives the protein CASSYSSRGAGETQYF.

V is TRBV2 and J is TRBJ2-7, with D possibly matching TRBD2 (6 bases). The ends were cut back, 5 bases at V and 1 base at J, with 18 bases in the middle. CDR1 SNHLY and CDR2 FYNNEI come from the germline V gene. This CDR3 region has 16 residues. Here the CDR3 DNA reads TGTGCCAGCAGTCGCGCGGGACCCGAGACTTCCTACGAGCAGTACTTC. Amino acids: CASSRAGPETSYEQYF.

The J gene is TRBJ2-3, the V gene TRBV11-2, with D perhaps TRBD2 (5 bases). The CDR3 has 16 residues. Trimming took off 5 bases at V and 6 bases at J, with 21 bases between the two ends. Germline V gene data show CDR1 as SGHAT and CDR2 as FQNNGV. The DNA of the CDR3 is TGTGCCAGCAGCCCGCCCCGGGGTCCCTGGTTGGATACGCAGTATTTT. This codes for CASSPPRGPWLDTQYF. Variable domain in full (rest from reference TRBV11-2 and TRBJ2-3): EAGVAQSPRYKIIEKRQSVAFWCNPISGHATLYWYQQILGQGPKLLIQFQNNGVVDDSQLPKDRFSAERLKGVDSTLKIQPAKLEDSAVYLCASSPPRGPWLDTQYFGPGTRLTVL.

V usage is TRBV28 and J usage is TRBJ2-7, with 7 bases aligning to TRBD1. With 5 bases clipped from V and 3 bases from J, the junction kept 7 bases outside the gene matches. Germline V lookup: CDR1 MDHEN, CDR2 SYDVKM. The CDR3 covers 14 residues. The CDR3 nucleotides are TGTGCCAGCAGTACTCCGGGACAGCTCTACGAGCAGTACGTC. The encoded protein is CASSTPGQLYEQYV.

The J gene is TRBJ2-7, the V gene TRBV4-2; D remains unclear. The germline V and J ends were trimmed by 7 bases and 4 bases, with 20 bases remaining between them. Germline V gene data show CDR1 as LGHNA and CDR2 as YNFKEQ. The CDR3 contains 15 residues. DNA of the CDR3: TGTGCCAGCAAAACCTGGCAAGGCAGTGGTTACGAGCAGTACTTC. It codes for CASKTWQGSGYEQYF.

The chain couples TRBV6-2 or TRBV6-3 to TRBJ2-2, with D perhaps TRBD2 (5 bases). Germline CDR1 is MNHEY and CDR2 is SVGEGT. Between the trimmed V and J ends, which lost 6 bases and 6 bases, there was a span of 17 bases. The CDR3 has 15 amino acids. The CDR3, as DNA: TGTGCCAGCAGCCCCACTTGGGCGAGGGCCGGGGAGCTGTTTTTT. This translates into CASSPTWARAGELFF.

The chain links TRBV3-1 to TRBJ2-3; 8 positions match TRBD2. Germline CDR1 and CDR2: LGHDT and YNNKEL (reference sequence). V lost 4 bases, J lost 2 bases, and 11 bases stayed unmatched. The CDR3 is 17 residues long. The CDR3 loop is CASSRVWQRGTTDTQYF. The DNA of the CDR3 is TGTGCCAGCAGCCGCGTTTGGCAGCGGGGGACCACAGATACGCAGTATTTT.

The V call is TRBV29-1, the J call TRBJ1-2; no reliable D call. Germline V gene lookup returns CDR1 SQVTM and CDR2 ANQGSEA. Deletions cut 6 bases from V and 6 bases from J, with 17 bases between. This CDR3 has 13 amino acids. CDR3 sequence: CSVPSRSGDGYTF. CDR3 DNA: TGCAGCGTGCCCAGCCGGAGTGGGGATGGCTACACCTTC.

This clonotype has just a few counts. The rearrangement joins TRBV7-3 to TRBJ2-1, with D unclear. CDR1 SGHTA and CDR2 FQGTGA come from the germline V gene. The CDR3 has 13 amino acids. Trimming took 5 bases from V and 8 from J, leaving 13 bases between them. CDR3 protein: CASSRSRSDEQFF. DNA for the CDR3: TGTGCCAGCAGCCGATCGAGATCCGATGAGCAGTTCTTC.

This clonotype was counted between two and nine times. The V call is TRBV27, the J call TRBJ2-7; 11 bases match TRBD1. Germline values: CDR1 MNHEY, CDR2 SMNVEV (reference sequence). V was clipped by 5 bases and J by 4 bases; unmatched bases: 7. CDR3 size: 15 residues. The CDR3 DNA reads TGTGCCAGCAGTAGGGACAGGGGGAGTCTGTACGAGCAGTACTTC. Protein: CASSRDRGSLYEQYF.

This clonotype came up a few times. The chain joins TRBV7-9 to TRBJ2-7; D unclear. This CDR3 has 15 residues. CDR1 is SEHNR, CDR2 FQNEAQ, per germline (reference sequence). V was trimmed by 0 bases and J by 3 bases, leaving 12 bases between them. The CDR3 coding sequence is TGTGCCAGCAGCTTAGCCCCATCATGGGGCTACGAGCAGTACTTC. Translated: CASSLAPSWGYEQYF.

The chain recombines TRBV7-9 with TRBJ2-7, with TRBD1 matching 8 bases. Trimming took 5 bases from V and 3 from J; bases not matched to a gene: 15. Per the germline V gene, CDR1 is SEHNR and CDR2 is FQNEAQ (reference sequence). The CDR3 consists of 17 residues. The CDR3 DNA is TGTGCCAGCAGCCCATTGACAGGGGAATCCCTTCTCTACGAGCAGTACGTC. It translates to CASSPLTGESLLYEQYV.

V usage is TRBV19 and J usage is TRBJ2-7; TRBD1 might be the D (6 bases). From germline, CDR1 is LNHDA and CDR2 SQIVND (reference sequence). Trimming pared 2 bases from V and 4 bases from J, leaving 12 bases between. This CDR3 spans 14 amino acids. The CDR3 nucleotides read TGTGCCAGTAGTATACGTAGCAGGGGATACGAGCAGTACTTC. It specifies CASSIRSRGYEQYF.

The rearrangement links TRBV27 to TRBJ1-6; possible D gene TRBD1, 5 bases. The CDR3 covers 16 residues. V was trimmed by 6 bases and J by 3 bases, leaving 15 bases between them. Germline-derived CDR1 and CDR2 are MNHEY and SMNVEV (reference sequence). CDR3 in amino acids: CASRPRGGVYNSPLHF. The DNA for the CDR3 is TGTGCCAGCAGACCCCGGGGGGGGGTCTATAATTCACCCCTCCACTTT.

V and J are TRBV9 and TRBJ2-3; weak D call: TRBD2 (6 bases). The CDR3 is made up of 13 amino acids. CDR1 is SGDLS and CDR2 is YYNGEE in the germline V gene. V was trimmed by 5 bases and J by 4 bases, leaving 11 bases between them. The CDR3 protein is CASSRWGADTQYF. The CDR3 nucleotides read TGTGCCAGCAGTCGGTGGGGGGCAGATACGCAGTATTTT.

There are many counts of this clonotype. The chain recombines TRBV7-9 with TRBJ2-1; D gene uncertain. CDR3 length: 15 amino acids. Germline CDR1 and CDR2: SEHNR and FQNEAQ (reference sequence). V lost 5 bases and J lost 6, with 17 bases in between. The chain's CDR3 is CASSPPARLTNEQFF. In nucleotides, the CDR3 is TGTGCCAGCAGCCCACCCGCCAGGCTAACCAATGAGCAGTTCTTC.

This clonotype has more than one count but fewer than ten. The J gene is TRBJ2-1, the V gene TRBV14; 8 nucleotides agree with TRBD1. Germline V gene lookup returns CDR1 SGHDN and CDR2 FVKESK. The CDR3 contains 15 residues. V lost 4 bases and J lost 4; bases outside the gene matches: 6. CDR3 protein: CASSPTGELYNEQFF. CDR3 in DNA: TGTGCCAGCAGCCCGACAGGGGAATTGTACAATGAGCAGTTCTTC.

V usage is TRBV12-5 and J usage is TRBJ1-2, with unresolved D. CDR1 LGHNT and CDR2 FRNRAP come from the germline V gene. The CDR3 is 15 residues long. Trimming took 4 bases from V and 3 from J, leaving 15 bases between them. CDR3 DNA: TGTGCTAGTGGTTCGCCGGTCCCGAAGGACTATGGCTACACCTTC. Its protein product is CASGSPVPKDYGYTF.

The chain employs TRBV7-9 and TRBJ1-1; no firm D call. Trimming stripped 4 bases from V and 1 base from J, with 16 bases between. This CDR3 region has 16 residues. CDR1 is SEHNR, CDR2 FQNEAQ, per germline (reference sequence). In DNA, the CDR3 is TGTGCCAGCAGCTCCCCCGGAAGGGCGGGGAACACTGAAGCTTTCTTT. As protein: CASSSPGRAGNTEAFF.

This clonotype was recorded many times. This chain joins TRBV4-1 and TRBJ2-1, with D maybe TRBD2 (6 bases). Germline values: CDR1 MGHRA, CDR2 YSYEKL. With 10 bases removed from V and 5 bases from J, the gap between germline ends came to 15 bases. This CDR3 spans 13 amino acids. The CDR3 protein is CATLAAGNNEQFF. The DNA of the CDR3 is TGCGCCACGCTCGCGGCGGGGAACAATGAGCAGTTCTTC.

The CDR3 DNA is TGTGCCAGCAGCTCGGGACAAATCCATTCACCCCTCCACTTT. Translating gives CASSSGQIHSPLHF. The chain couples TRBV7-4 to TRBJ1-6; D might be TRBD1 (6 bases). V was cut by 4 bases and J by 8 bases, with 12 bases left in between. Germline V gene sequence: CDR1 SGHVT, CDR2 SQSDAQ. This CDR3 is built from 14 residues.

Notes on this clonotype: A clone one base away is much larger, so this may be a read error. The rearrangement uses TRBV7-2 and TRBJ2-7; no clear D gene. Germline CDR1 SGHTA, CDR2 FQGNSA. There are 15 residues in the CDR3. The CDR3 loop reads CASCLELLGSYEQYV. Here the CDR3 DNA reads TGTGCCAGCTGCTTAGAGCTCCTGGGCTCCTACGAGCAGTACGTC.

Only a few counts were recorded for this clonotype. The chain combines TRBV12-3 or TRBV12-4 with TRBJ1-3; a possible D gene is TRBD1 (6 bases). CDR3 length equals 13 residues. V lost 5 bases and J 8 bases, leaving 13 bases between the germline ends. The DNA for the CDR3 is TGTGCCAGCAGTCCAACCGAGGGGGACACCATATATTTT. Protein product: CASSPTEGDTIYF.